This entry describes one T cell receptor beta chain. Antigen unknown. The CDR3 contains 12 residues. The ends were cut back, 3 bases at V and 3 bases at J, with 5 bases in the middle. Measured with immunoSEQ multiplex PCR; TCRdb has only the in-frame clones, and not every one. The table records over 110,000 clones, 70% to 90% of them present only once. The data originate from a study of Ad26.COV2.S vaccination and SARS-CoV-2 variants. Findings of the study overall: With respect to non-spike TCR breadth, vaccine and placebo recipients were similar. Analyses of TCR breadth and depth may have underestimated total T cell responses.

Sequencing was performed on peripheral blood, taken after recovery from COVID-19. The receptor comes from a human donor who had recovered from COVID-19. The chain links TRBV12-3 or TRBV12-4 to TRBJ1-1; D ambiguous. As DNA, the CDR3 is TGTGCCAGCAGTTTCGCGGACACTGAAGCTTTCTTT. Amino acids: CASSFADTEAFF.